This TCR beta chain was captured in a study of blood T cell repertoires in COVID-19. The J segment lost 2 bases and the V segment lost 2 bases, leaving 5 bases of the junction unmatched. Germline CDR1 KGHSH, CDR2 LQKENI. The CDR3 covers 15 residues. Sequencing used immunoSEQ multiplex PCR; TCRdb keeps in-frame clones, though not all of them. The sample includes roughly 92,000 clones, roughly 90% of them seen just once. A note on this clone: This sample also contains other DNA sequences that code for the same CDR3.

The chain has TRBV18 and TRBJ2-7; 8 nucleotides align to TRBD2. The specimen was peripheral blood. The TCR was taken from an elderly woman with active or convalescent COVID-19. The CDR3 coding sequence is TGTGCCAGCTCACCAGGGACGGGAGGGCCCTACGAGCAGTACTTC. Translation: CASSPGTGGPYEQYF.